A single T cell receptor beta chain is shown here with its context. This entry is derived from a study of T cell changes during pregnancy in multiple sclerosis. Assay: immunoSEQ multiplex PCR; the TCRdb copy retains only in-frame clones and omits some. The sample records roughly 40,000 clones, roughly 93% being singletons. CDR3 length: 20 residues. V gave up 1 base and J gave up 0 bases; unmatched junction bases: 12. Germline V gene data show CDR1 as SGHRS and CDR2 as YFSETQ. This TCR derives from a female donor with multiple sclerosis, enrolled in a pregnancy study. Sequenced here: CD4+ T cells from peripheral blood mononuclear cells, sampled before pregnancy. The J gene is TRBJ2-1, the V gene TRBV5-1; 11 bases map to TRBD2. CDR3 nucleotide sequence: TGCGCCAGCAGCTTGAACAACAGGACTAGCGGGTTCCGCTCCTACAATGAGCAGTTCTTC. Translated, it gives CASSLNNRTSGFRSYNEQFF.